These 26 T cell receptor beta chains were all obtained from the same sample, sequenced in a study of CD8 T cells in ankylosing spondylitis. Study findings and constraints: Seemingly distinctive of ankylosing spondylitis blood was a TCR beta motif formed by eight highly homologous variants.

TCRdb itself ran the 5' RACE reads through MiXCR, one entry per CDR3 protein. The sample contains some 840,000 distinct CDR3 sequences, about an eighth of which appear only once. These receptors lack a known antigen. The sequenced material came from blood, either unsorted or a sorted T cell fraction (not recorded which). These TCRs come from a male donor with ankylosing spondylitis.

This clonotype was counted only a few times. CDR3 loop: CASSRRRLNPSYEQYF. The CDR3 DNA follows: TGTGCCAGCAGCCGGAGGAGACTAAACCCCTCCTACGAGCAGTACTTC. The chain links TRBV11-2 to TRBJ2-7, with D maybe TRBD2 (5 bases). Trimming removed 5 bases from V and 0 bases from J, with 17 bases in between. The CDR3 totals 16 residues. From germline, CDR1 is SGHAT and CDR2 FQNNGV.

This clonotype has just a few counts. This chain joins TRBV4-2 and TRBJ1-5; D remains unclear. The V end lost 4 bases, the J end lost 6 bases, and 16 bases lay between the germline ends. The CDR3 covers 15 residues. Germline V gives CDR1 LGHNA, CDR2 YNFKEQ. This CDR3 reads CASSRVLSMVQPQHF. CDR3 bases: TGTGCCAGCAGCCGAGTACTATCCATGGTTCAGCCCCAGCATTTT.

The chain employs TRBV20-1 and TRBJ2-7; 7 positions agree with TRBD2. Germline V gives CDR1 DFQATT, CDR2 SNEGSKA (reference sequence). Germline trimming cut 0 bases from V and 7 bases from J; bases unmatched to any gene: 3. The CDR3 consists of 12 residues. CDR3 sequence (DNA): TGCAGTGCTAGAGAACAAGCGGGGGAGCAGTACTTC. Protein sequence: CSAREQAGEQYF.

The gene calls are TRBV29-1 and TRBJ1-2; D is undetermined. V was cut by 3 bases and J by 6 bases, with 8 bases left in between. Germline V lookup: CDR1 SQVTM, CDR2 ANQGSEA. This CDR3 has 11 residues. This CDR3 reads CSVDAVDGYTF. CDR3 DNA: TGCAGCGTTGATGCGGTGGATGGCTACACCTTC.

This clonotype was detected only a few times. The chain carries TRBV29-1 and TRBJ2-3, with unresolved D. The V gene lost 6 bases and the J gene lost 6 bases, with 19 bases spanning the gap. This CDR3 has 14 amino acids. CDR1 is SQVTM, CDR2 ANQGSEA, per germline. The CDR3 DNA follows: TGCAGCGTGGGGTTCTTGGGTTCGAGGGATACGCAGTATTTT. This gives the protein CSVGFLGSRDTQYF.

This clonotype was counted only a few times. This chain links TRBV5-1 with TRBJ2-7, with TRBD1 as a possible D gene (6 bases). The CDR3 length is 12 residues. Germline values: CDR1 SGHRS, CDR2 YFSETQ. V lost 7 bases, J lost 4 bases, and 12 bases lay in between. CDR3 in DNA: TGCGCCAGCGGGGGCCCGGGGTACGAGCAGTACTTC. Translated, it gives CASGGPGYEQYF.

The chain has TRBV4-2 and TRBJ2-3; no reliable D call. V gave up 0 bases and J gave up 10 bases, with 17 bases separating them. The CDR3 covers 15 residues. Looked up from germline, CDR1 is LGHNA and CDR2 is YNFKEQ. CDR3 sequence: CASSQDRTVKGSQYF. CDR3 in DNA: TGTGCCAGCAGCCAAGACCGGACCGTAAAAGGATCGCAGTATTTT.

In its sample, this clonotype was seen a few times. The rearrangement uses TRBV7-9 and TRBJ2-3; D is unclear. Germline lookup yields CDR1 SEHNR and CDR2 FQNEAQ (reference sequence). V shed 5 bases and J shed 1 base, with 10 bases lying between them. There are 14 residues in the CDR3. The CDR3 nucleotides are TGTGCCAGCAGCCACCCCGGTGGCACAGATACGCAGTATTTT. Translation gives CASSHPGGTDTQYF.

This clonotype was found a few times. The chain employs TRBV4-1 and TRBJ1-2; 10 nucleotides align to TRBD1. The germline V gene has CDR1 MGHRA and CDR2 YSYEKL. The CDR3 spans 15 residues. V lost 0 bases to trimming and J lost 9 bases; unmatched junction nucleotides: 7. CDR3 loop: CASSQDGRQGASYTF. The CDR3 DNA reads TGCGCCAGCAGCCAAGACGGCCGACAGGGGGCTAGCTACACCTTC.

This clonotype was seen more than once but under ten times. V is TRBV6-2 or TRBV6-3 and J is TRBJ2-3, with 9 bases matching TRBD2. J lost 4 bases, V lost 0 bases, and 5 bases had no gene match. Germline-derived CDR1 and CDR2 are MNHEY and SVGEGT. This CDR3 has 16 amino acids. CDR3 sequence (DNA): TGTGCCAGCAGTTACTCACCCAGCGGGGGGCCAGATACGCAGTATTTT. It codes for CASSYSPSGGPDTQYF.

This clonotype was recorded at least ten times. This chain links TRBV20-1 with TRBJ1-4; 11 nucleotides agree with TRBD1. Unmatched junction bases numbered 6, after V lost 2 bases and J lost 4 bases. CDR3 length: 16 amino acids. The germline CDR1 and CDR2 sequences are DFQATT and SNEGSKA (reference sequence). Here the CDR3 DNA reads TGCAGTGCTAGACCGTTTGGGACAGGGGGTAATGAAAAACTGTTTTTT. It specifies CSARPFGTGGNEKLFF.

The chain has TRBV6-5 and TRBJ2-7; no firm D call. Germline CDR1 and CDR2: MNHEY and SVGAGI. This CDR3 comprises 15 residues. The ends were cut back, 0 bases at V and 3 bases at J, with 12 bases in the middle. The CDR3 nucleotides read TGTGCCAGCAGTTACTCCCGGGCGACAAACTACGAGCAGTACTTC. This translates into CASSYSRATNYEQYF.

This clonotype appeared a few times. The chain uses TRBV7-9 and TRBJ1-6; D gene ambiguous. Looked up from germline, CDR1 is SEHNR and CDR2 is FQNEAQ (reference sequence). V was trimmed by 6 bases and J by 9 bases, leaving 12 bases between them. This CDR3 comprises 13 residues. This CDR3 reads CASRSIGPSPLHF. CDR3 nucleotides: TGTGCCAGCAGGAGCATCGGGCCTTCACCCCTCCACTTT.

This clonotype occurred a few times. The CDR3 nucleotides read TGTGCCAGCAAACCCAGGAGCAGCTACGAGCAGTACTTC. It specifies CASKPRSSYEQYF. This chain joins TRBV7-2 and TRBJ2-7; D is undetermined. The ends were cut back, 7 bases at V and 3 bases at J, with 13 bases in the middle. This CDR3 contains 13 residues. The germline V gene encodes CDR1 SGHTA and CDR2 FQGNSA.

At least ten counts were recorded for this clonotype. This sequence joins TRBV27 and TRBJ1-2; D call uncertain. The CDR3 is 13 amino acids. V gave up 3 bases and J gave up 4 bases, with 9 bases separating them. Germline V gene data show CDR1 as MNHEY and CDR2 as SMNVEV (reference sequence). The CDR3 protein is CASSFPTGYGYTF. CDR3 DNA sequence: TGTGCCAGCAGTTTCCCCACCGGCTATGGCTACACCTTC.

This clonotype has only a few counts. The chain joins TRBV6-1 to TRBJ2-6, with D hard to call. Germline V gene data show CDR1 as MNHNS and CDR2 as SASEGT. CDR3 size: 13 residues. Trimming removed 6 bases at V and 2 bases at J, with 5 bases between. The chain's CDR3 is CASRPTGANVLTF. As DNA, the CDR3 is TGTGCCAGCAGACCGACTGGGGCCAACGTCCTGACTTTC.

This rearrangement joins TRBV10-3 to TRBJ2-7, with D perhaps matching TRBD1 or TRBD2 (5 bases each). The germline gives CDR1 ENHRY, CDR2 SYGVKD. CDR3 length: 15 residues. With 6 bases removed from V and 7 bases from J, the gap between germline ends came to 22 bases. In DNA form, the CDR3 reads TGTGCCATCAGAGAAACCGGGACCGTCTCTGGGGAGCAGTACTTC. Encoded protein: CAIRETGTVSGEQYF.

This clonotype was seen ten or more times. Germline and junction disagree at one end, which may indicate a read error. The chain couples TRBV29-1 to TRBJ2-1, with D tentatively TRBD2 (6 bases). This CDR3 has 12 amino acids. Germline V gives CDR1 SQVTM, CDR2 ANQGSEA. The CDR3, as DNA: TGCAGCGTTGTCGGATCGGGAGACGGTATTATATTC. It codes for CSVVGSGDGIIF.

The chain couples TRBV11-2 to TRBJ2-5, with TRBD2 identical over 10 bases. Trimming took 4 bases from V and 9 from J; bases not matched to a gene: 20. The CDR3 has 18 residues. Germline CDR1 is SGHAT and CDR2 is FQNNGV. CDR3 nucleotides: TGTGCCAGCAGCTCTCCTACCCGGCGAGCGGGGGGGCCAGGTGCCCAGTACTTC. Protein: CASSSPTRRAGGPGAQYF. Based on the CDR3 plus reference TRBV11-2 and TRBJ2-5, the full variable domain is EAGVAQSPRYKIIEKRQSVAFWCNPISGHATLYWYQQILGQGPKLLIQFQNNGVVDDSQLPKDRFSAERLKGVDSTLKIQPAKLEDSAVYLCASSSPTRRAGGPGAQYFGPGTRLLVL.

The chain couples TRBV6-2 or TRBV6-3 to TRBJ2-1; a weak D match, TRBD1 (10 bases). Trimming removed 6 bases from V and 0 bases from J, with 24 bases in between. The CDR3 has 19 residues. CDR1 and CDR2 from the germline V gene are MNHEY and SVGEGT. DNA of the CDR3: TGTGCCAGCAGCGGCGGGGGGGACAGGGGTATATACTCCTACAATGAGCAGTTCTTC. This sequence encodes CASSGGGDRGIYSYNEQFF.

At least ten counts were recorded for this clonotype. The chain employs TRBV2 and TRBJ2-3, with 13 bases matching TRBD2. Per the germline V gene, CDR1 is SNHLY and CDR2 is FYNNEI. The CDR3 is made up of 15 amino acids. The ends lost 5 bases at V and 5 bases at J; junction bases unmatched: 4. The CDR3 loop reads CASSRLAGGGDTQYF. Written as DNA, the CDR3 is TGTGCCAGCAGTCGACTAGCGGGGGGTGGAGATACGCAGTATTTT.

V and J are TRBV5-1 and TRBJ2-1; possible D gene TRBD1, 6 bases. This CDR3 is 17 amino acids long. V dropped 1 base and J dropped 4 bases, with 18 bases sitting between them. CDR1 is SGHRS and CDR2 is YFSETQ in the germline V gene. In DNA, the CDR3 is TGCGCCAGCAGCTTGACAACCGGACAGAACTTATACAATGAGCAGTTCTTC. This translates into CASSLTTGQNLYNEQFF.

This clonotype showed up just a few times. This chain connects TRBV20-1 to TRBJ1-1; 7 bases are a match to TRBD1. The germline V gene has CDR1 DFQATT and CDR2 SNEGSKA (reference sequence). The V and J ends lost 2 bases and 4 bases, in that order; junction bases with no gene match: 4. The CDR3 spans 13 residues. The DNA of the CDR3 is TGCAGTGCTAGAACGCAGGGGGGCACTGAAGCTTTCTTT. This translates into CSARTQGGTEAFF.

This clonotype was seen many times. The chain carries TRBV20-1 and TRBJ1-6; no definite D call. Germline V CDR1 and CDR2: DFQATT, SNEGSKA (reference sequence). This CDR3 spans 13 amino acids. Trimming stripped 3 bases from V and 5 bases from J, with 8 bases between. CDR3 coding DNA: TGCAGTGCTAGGGGCGGCGATAATTCACCCCTCCACTTT. Protein sequence: CSARGGDNSPLHF.

The rearrangement links TRBV20-1 to TRBJ2-5; 10 nucleotides agree with TRBD2. Losses at the gene ends were 8 bases for V and 8 bases for J; bases not matched to a gene: 5. CDR3 length equals 11 residues. Germline-derived CDR1 and CDR2 are DFQATT and SNEGSKA (reference sequence). CDR3 sequence (DNA): TGCAGTCGAGCGGGGGGGAGTACCCAGTACTTC. Encoded protein: CSRAGGSTQYF.

The chain joins TRBV7-2 to TRBJ2-3, with D uncertain. CDR3 length equals 14 residues. Deletions cut 1 base from V and 2 bases from J, with 7 bases between. CDR1 is SGHTA and CDR2 is FQGNSA in the germline V gene. CDR3 bases: TGTGCCAGCAGCTTAGAAATATACACAGATACGCAGTATTTT. Amino acids: CASSLEIYTDTQYF.